This TCR beta chain was captured in a study of shared clonotypes between healthy human individuals. Whole-study findings and limits: Four donors shared roughly 5% of their naive CD4 clonotypes.

On this clone itself: Its target is not known. Other DNA sequences in the same sample also yield this CDR3.

Data came from immunoSEQ multiplex PCR; TCRdb stores just in-frame clones and leaves some out. The sample yields 2 million to 2.5 million clones, around 93% seen once. The source material was naive CD4+ T cells from PBMCs. Subset here: CD45RA+ positively selected. This TCR came from a man in his late teens or twenties in good health. Some clones in this sample may be carry-over from other donors' samples.

The CDR3 coding sequence is TGTGCCAGCAGCCCCCGGACTAGCGGGGGCACAGATACGCAGTATTTT. Encoded protein: CASSPRTSGGTDTQYF. The genes are TRBV9 and TRBJ2-3; TRBD2 aligns across 12 bases. CDR3 size: 16 residues. Per germline, CDR1 SGDLS and CDR2 YYNGEE. The V gene end was trimmed by 4 bases and the J gene end by 1 base; junction bases not matched to a gene: 4.